This TCR beta chain was profiled in a study of blood T cell repertoires in COVID-19. About the research overall: Nucleic acid was either cDNA or gDNA, and it came from T cells, B-cell-depleted T cells, or PBMCs.

The V gene end was trimmed by 4 bases and the J gene end by 1 base; junction bases not matched to a gene: 4. The CDR3 covers 15 residues. CDR1 is MNHEY, CDR2 SVGAGI, per germline. Methods used by the authors: Reference gene primers were amplified, and this amplification served to estimate nucleated cell counts. The data were produced by immunoSEQ multiplex PCR, yet TCRdb's version contains in-frame clones alone and is incomplete. D and trimming were read from the DNA, whereas the V and J calls and clone size are those reported in that table. The sample contains tens of thousands of clones, 81% of which appear only once.

The TCR was taken from a woman aged 55-69 years with acute or convalescent COVID-19. Specimen: peripheral blood. This rearrangement joins TRBV6-5 to TRBJ2-7; 10 bases line up with TRBD2. DNA of the CDR3: TGTGCCAGCAGTTCAGATAGCGGGGGGTCCTACGAGCAGTACTTC. Translated, it gives CASSSDSGGSYEQYF.